This T cell receptor (beta chain) was sequenced during a study of T cell responses to AZD1222 COVID-19 vaccine. Study observations and caveats: Researchers took repertoire samples only after the peak T cell response had come. Baseline testing showed seropositivity in only a handful of AZD1222 recipients. The breadth and depth of Spike-specific TCRs increased once two AZD1222 doses had been given.

The germline V gene has CDR1 SSHAT and CDR2 FNYEAQ (reference sequence). This CDR3 is built from 13 residues. Clones were read by immunoSEQ multiplex PCR, and TCRdb kept only the in-frame ones, dropping some. The profile shows about 120,000 clones, 65% to 90% of them singletons. This clone was observed a few times. Its matching antigen is unknown. An end of the junction does not agree with germline; a read error may underlie this. The chain carries TRBV7-7 and TRBJ2-1; D call uncertain. The clonotype comes from an adult in good health. The sequencing here drew on peripheral blood, taken on day 0 of AZD1222 vaccination. The CDR3 DNA follows: TGTGCTAGCAGCTTAGGACCCCAGTCGGGGCAGTTCTTC. It yields the protein CASSLGPQSGQFF.